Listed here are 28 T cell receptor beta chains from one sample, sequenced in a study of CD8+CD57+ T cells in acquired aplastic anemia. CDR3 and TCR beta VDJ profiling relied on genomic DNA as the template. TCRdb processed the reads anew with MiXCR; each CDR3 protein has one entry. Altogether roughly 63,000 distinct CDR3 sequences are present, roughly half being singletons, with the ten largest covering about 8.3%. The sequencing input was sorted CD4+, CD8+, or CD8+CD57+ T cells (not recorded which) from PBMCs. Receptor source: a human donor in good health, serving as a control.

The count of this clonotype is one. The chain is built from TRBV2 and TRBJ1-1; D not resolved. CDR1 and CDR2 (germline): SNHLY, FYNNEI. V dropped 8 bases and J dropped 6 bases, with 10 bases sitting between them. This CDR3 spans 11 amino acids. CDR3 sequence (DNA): TGTGCCAGCCTCGCGTTCGCTGAAGCTTTCTTT. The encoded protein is CASLAFAEAFF.

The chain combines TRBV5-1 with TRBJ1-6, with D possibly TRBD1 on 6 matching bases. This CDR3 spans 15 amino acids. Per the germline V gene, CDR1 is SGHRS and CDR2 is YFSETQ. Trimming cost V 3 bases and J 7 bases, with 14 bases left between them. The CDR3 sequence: CASSCCRGGNSPLHF. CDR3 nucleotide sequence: TGCGCCAGCAGCTGTTGCAGGGGCGGGAATTCACCCCTCCACTTT.

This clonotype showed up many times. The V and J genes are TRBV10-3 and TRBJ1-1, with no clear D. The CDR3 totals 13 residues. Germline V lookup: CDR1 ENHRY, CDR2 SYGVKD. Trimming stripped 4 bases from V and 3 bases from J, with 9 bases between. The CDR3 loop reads CAISGRIDTEAFF. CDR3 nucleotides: TGTGCCATCAGTGGCAGGATCGACACTGAAGCTTTCTTT.

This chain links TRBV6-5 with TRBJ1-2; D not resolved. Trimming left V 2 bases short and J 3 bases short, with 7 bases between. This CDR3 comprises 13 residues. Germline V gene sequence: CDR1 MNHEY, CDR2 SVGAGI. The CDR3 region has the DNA TGTGCCAGCAGTTACAACCAGGACTATGGCTACACCTTC. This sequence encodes CASSYNQDYGYTF.

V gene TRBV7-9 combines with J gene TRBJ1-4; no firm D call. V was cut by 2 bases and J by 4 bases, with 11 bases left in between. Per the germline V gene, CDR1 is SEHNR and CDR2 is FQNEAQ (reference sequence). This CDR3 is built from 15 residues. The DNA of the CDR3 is TGTGCCAGCAGCTTACAGACCGGTTATAATGAAAAACTGTTTTTT. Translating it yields CASSLQTGYNEKLFF.

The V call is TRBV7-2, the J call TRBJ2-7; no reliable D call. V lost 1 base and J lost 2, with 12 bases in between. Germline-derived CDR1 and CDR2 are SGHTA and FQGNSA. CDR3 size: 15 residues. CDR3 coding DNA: TGTGCCAGCAGCTTAGGAACGGAGCTCACCTACGAGCAGTACGTC. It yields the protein CASSLGTELTYEQYV.

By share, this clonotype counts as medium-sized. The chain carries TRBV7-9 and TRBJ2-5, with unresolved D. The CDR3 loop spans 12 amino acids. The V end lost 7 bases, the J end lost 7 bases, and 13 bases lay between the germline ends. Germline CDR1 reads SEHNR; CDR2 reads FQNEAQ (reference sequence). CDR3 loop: CASNSGWGTQYF. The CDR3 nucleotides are TGTGCCAGCAACTCAGGATGGGGGACCCAGTACTTC.

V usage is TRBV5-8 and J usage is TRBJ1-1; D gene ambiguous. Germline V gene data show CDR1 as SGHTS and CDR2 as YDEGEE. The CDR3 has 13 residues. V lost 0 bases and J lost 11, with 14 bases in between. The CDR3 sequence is CASSLDTKKWAFF. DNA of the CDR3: TGTGCCAGCAGCTTGGACACGAAGAAGTGGGCTTTCTTT.

The CDR3 here is CASKTPGPTYEQYF. CDR3 sequence (DNA): TGTGCCAGCAAGACCCCCGGCCCTACCTACGAGCAGTACTTC. V usage is TRBV2 and J usage is TRBJ2-7; D call uncertain. The CDR3 consists of 14 residues. Per the germline V gene, CDR1 is SNHLY and CDR2 is FYNNEI. The V end lost 7 bases, the J end lost 2 bases, and 15 bases lay between the germline ends.

CDR3 region: CAADQGRGLSYEQYF. CDR3 coding DNA: TGTGCCGCAGACCAAGGGCGGGGACTAAGCTACGAGCAGTACTTC. V gene TRBV2 combines with J gene TRBJ2-7; 7 nucleotides align to TRBD2. Germline V CDR1 and CDR2: SNHLY, FYNNEI. Losses at the gene ends were 11 bases for V and 3 bases for J; bases not matched to a gene: 16. The CDR3 totals 15 residues. The full variable domain, its missing parts supplied by reference TRBV2 and TRBJ2-7, is EPEVTQTPSHQVTQMGQEVILRCVPISNHLYFYWYRQILGQKVEFLVSFYNNEISEKSEIFDDQFSVERPDGSNFTLKIRSTKLEDSAMYFCAADQGRGLSYEQYFGPGTRLTVT.

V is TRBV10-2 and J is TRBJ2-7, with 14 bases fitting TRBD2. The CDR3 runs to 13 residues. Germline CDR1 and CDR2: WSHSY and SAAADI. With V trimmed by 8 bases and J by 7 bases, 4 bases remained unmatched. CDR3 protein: CASRTSGGQEQYF. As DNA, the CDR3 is TGCGCCAGCCGGACTAGCGGGGGGCAAGAGCAGTACTTC.

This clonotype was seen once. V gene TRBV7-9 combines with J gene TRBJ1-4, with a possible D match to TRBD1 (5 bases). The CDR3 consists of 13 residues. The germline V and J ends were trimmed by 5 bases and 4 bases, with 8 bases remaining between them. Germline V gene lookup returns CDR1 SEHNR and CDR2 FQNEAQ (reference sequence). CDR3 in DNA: TGTGCCAGCAGCGAACAGGATAATGAAAAACTGTTTTTT. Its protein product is CASSEQDNEKLFF.

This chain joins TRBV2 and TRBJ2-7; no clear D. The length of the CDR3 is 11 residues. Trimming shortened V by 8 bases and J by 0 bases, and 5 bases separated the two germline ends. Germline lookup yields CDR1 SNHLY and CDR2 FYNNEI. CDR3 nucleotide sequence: TGTGCCAGCCACTCCTCCTACGAGCAGTACTTC. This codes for CASHSSYEQYF.

In nucleotides, the CDR3 is TGTGCCAGTAGTATAGGGCTAGGGGTATCCTACGAGCAGTACTTC. It yields the protein CASSIGLGVSYEQYF. The chain has TRBV19 and TRBJ2-7; D is perhaps TRBD1 (5 bases). V lost 1 base to trimming and J lost 1 base, with 11 bases between them. The germline gives CDR1 LNHDA, CDR2 SQIVND (reference sequence). CDR3 length: 15 residues. Looking up the rest from reference TRBV19 and TRBJ2-7 gives the full variable domain: DGGITQSPKYLFRKEGQNVTLSCEQNLNHDAMYWYRQDPGQGLRLIYYSQIVNDFQKGDIAEGYSVSREKKESFPLTVTSAQKNPTAFYLCASSIGLGVSYEQYFGPGTRLTVT.

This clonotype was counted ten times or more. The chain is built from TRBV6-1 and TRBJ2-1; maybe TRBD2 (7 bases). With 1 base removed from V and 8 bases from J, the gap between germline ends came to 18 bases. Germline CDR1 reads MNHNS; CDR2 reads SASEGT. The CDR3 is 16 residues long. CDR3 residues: CASSEESGGGADEQFF. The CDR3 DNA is TGTGCCAGCAGTGAAGAGAGTGGAGGGGGGGCCGATGAGCAGTTCTTC.

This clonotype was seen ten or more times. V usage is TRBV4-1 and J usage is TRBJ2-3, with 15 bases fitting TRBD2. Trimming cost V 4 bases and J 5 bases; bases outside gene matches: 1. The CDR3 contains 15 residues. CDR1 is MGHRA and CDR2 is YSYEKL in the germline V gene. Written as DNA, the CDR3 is TGCGCCAGCAGCCGGGGACTAGCGGGGGGAGATACGCAGTATTTT. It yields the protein CASSRGLAGGDTQYF.

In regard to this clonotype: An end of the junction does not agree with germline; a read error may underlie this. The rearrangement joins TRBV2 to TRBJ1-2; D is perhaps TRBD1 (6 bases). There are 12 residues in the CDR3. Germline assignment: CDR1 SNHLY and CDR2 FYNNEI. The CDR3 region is CARRDNNYGYTF. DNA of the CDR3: TGTGCCAGGCGGGACAATAACTACGGCTACACCTTC.

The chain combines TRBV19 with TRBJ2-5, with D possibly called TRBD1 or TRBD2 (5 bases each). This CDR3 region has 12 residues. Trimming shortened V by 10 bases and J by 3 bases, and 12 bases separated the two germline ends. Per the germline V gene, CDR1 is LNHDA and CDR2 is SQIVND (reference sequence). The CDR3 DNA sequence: TGTGCCACGCCCGGGACGGAAGAGACCCAGTACTTC. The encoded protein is CATPGTEETQYF.

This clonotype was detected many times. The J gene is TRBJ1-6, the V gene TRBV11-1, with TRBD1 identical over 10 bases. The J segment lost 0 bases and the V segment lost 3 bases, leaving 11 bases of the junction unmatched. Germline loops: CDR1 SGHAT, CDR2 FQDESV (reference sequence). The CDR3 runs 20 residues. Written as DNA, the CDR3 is TGTGCCAGCAGCTTCCGGGAGGGACAGGGGCCTAGCTCCTATAATTCACCCCTCCACTTT. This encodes CASSFREGQGPSSYNSPLHF.

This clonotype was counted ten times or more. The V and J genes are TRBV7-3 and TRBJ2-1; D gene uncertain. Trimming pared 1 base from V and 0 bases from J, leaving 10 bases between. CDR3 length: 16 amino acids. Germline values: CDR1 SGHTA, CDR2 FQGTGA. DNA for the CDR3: TGTGCCAGCAGCTTAATCGGGTTAAGCTCCTACAATGAGCAGTTCTTC. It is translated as CASSLIGLSSYNEQFF.

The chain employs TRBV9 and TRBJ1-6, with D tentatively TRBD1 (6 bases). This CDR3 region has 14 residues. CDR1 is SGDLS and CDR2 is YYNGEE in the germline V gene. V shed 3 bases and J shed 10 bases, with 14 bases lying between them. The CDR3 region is CASSAKGGTSPLHF. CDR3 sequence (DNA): TGTGCCAGCAGCGCGAAGGGGGGGACCTCACCCCTCCACTTT.

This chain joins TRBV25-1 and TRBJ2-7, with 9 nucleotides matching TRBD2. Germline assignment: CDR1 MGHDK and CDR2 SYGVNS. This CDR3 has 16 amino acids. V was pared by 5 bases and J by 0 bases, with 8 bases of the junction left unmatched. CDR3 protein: CASSLVSGGFSYEQYF. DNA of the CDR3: TGTGCCAGCAGTTTGGTTAGCGGGGGCTTCTCCTACGAGCAGTACTTC.

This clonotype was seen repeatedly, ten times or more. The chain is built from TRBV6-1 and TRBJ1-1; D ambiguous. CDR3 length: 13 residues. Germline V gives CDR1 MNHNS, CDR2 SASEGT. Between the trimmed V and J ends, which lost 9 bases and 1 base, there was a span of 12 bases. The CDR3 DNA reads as TGTGCCAGTAGACTTGGGGAGAACACTGAAGCTTTCTTT. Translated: CASRLGENTEAFF.

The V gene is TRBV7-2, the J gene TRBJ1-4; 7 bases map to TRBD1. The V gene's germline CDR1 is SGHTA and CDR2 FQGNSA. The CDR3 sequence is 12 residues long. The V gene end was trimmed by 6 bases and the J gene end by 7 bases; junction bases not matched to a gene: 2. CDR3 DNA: TGTGCCAGCAGGGGGACAGCTGAAAAACTGTTTTTT. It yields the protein CASRGTAEKLFF.

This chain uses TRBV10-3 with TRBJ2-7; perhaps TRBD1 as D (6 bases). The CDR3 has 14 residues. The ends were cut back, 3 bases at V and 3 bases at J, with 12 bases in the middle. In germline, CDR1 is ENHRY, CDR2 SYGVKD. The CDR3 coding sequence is TGTGCCATCAGTGACTCTACAGGGTACTACGAGCAGTACTTC. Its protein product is CAISDSTGYYEQYF.

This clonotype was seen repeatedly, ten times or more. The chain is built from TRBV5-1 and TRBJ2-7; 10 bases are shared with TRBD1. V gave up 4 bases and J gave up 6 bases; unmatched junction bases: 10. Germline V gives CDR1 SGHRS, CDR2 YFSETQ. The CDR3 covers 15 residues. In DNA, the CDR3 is TGCGCCAGCAGCGAGGGACAGGGGAATTCCCTCGAGCAGTACTTC. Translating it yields CASSEGQGNSLEQYF.

CDR3 in DNA: TGTGCCAGCAGCCACACCCGTAGCTATGGCTACACCTTC. It is translated as CASSHTRSYGYTF. This rearrangement joins TRBV12-3 or TRBV12-4 to TRBJ1-2; D gene unclear. V gave up 6 bases and J gave up 4 bases, with 12 bases separating them. The CDR3 totals 13 residues.

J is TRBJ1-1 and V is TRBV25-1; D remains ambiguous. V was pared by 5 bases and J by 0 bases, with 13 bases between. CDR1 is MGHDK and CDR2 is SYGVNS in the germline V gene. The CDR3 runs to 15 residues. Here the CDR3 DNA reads TGTGCCAGCAGTCTGGCAGGACTGTTGAACACTGAAGCTTTCTTT. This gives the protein CASSLAGLLNTEAFF. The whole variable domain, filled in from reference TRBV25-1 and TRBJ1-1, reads EADIYQTPRYLVIGTGKKITLECSQTMGHDKMYWYQQDPGMELHLIHYSYGVNSTEKGDLSSESTVSRIRTEHFPLTLESARPSHTSQYLCASSLAGLLNTEAFFGQGTRLTVV.